This TCR beta chain is drawn from a study of T cells in Graves' hyperthyroidism and ophthalmopathy. Study context: Blood was drawn when the patient was first diagnosed and still untreated.

Amplification yielded TCR beta CDR3 regions, with RNA transcripts as the source. First-round RT-PCR with HTBI primers amplified the TCR CDR3 region. TCRdb ran MiXCR on the multiplex PCR reads and lists one entry per CDR3 protein. The sample contains around 620,000 distinct CDR3 sequences, 12% to 15% of which appear only once. In the case of this clonotype: What it binds is not known.

Study outcomes and limitations: Blood samples included most of the expanded thyroid clonotypes exceeding 0.001. Ophthalmopathy was predicted by the model a median of approximately six months ahead of onset. Ophthalmopathy was separated from stable hyperthyroidism by a 13 V-J model.

V lost 1 base to trimming and J lost 5 bases; unmatched junction nucleotides: 10. The CDR3 has 18 residues. The germline V gene has CDR1 MGHRA and CDR2 YSYEKL. This TCR came from a woman aged 18 to 35 with Graves' ophthalmopathy. V gene TRBV4-1 combines with J gene TRBJ1-4; TRBD1 agrees at 10 bases. What was sequenced was blood. This CDR3 reads CASSQVGQGGGLNEKLFF. CDR3 coding DNA: TGCGCCAGCAGCCAAGTAGGACAGGGGGGAGGGTTAAATGAAAAACTGTTTTTT.